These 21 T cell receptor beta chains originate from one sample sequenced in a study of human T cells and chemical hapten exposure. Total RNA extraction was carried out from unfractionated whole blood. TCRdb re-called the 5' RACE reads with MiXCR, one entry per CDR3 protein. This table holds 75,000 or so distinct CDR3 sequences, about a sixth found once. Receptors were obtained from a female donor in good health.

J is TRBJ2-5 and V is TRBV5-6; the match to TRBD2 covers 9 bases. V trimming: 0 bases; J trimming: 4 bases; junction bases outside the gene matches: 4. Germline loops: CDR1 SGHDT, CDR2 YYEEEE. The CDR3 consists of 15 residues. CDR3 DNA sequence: TGTGCCAGCAGCTTGGTTGCGGGGGGGCGAGAGACCCAGTACTTC. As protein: CASSLVAGGRETQYF.

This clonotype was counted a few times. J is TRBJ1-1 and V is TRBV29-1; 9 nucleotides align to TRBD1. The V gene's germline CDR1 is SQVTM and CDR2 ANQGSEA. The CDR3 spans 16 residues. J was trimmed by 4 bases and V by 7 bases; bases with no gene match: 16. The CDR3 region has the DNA TGCAGCGCCCTAGGGGGGACAGGGCACCTTTCCACTGAAGCTTTCTTT. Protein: CSALGGTGHLSTEAFF.

CDR3 protein: CASSYTTTGGIYEQYF. DNA for the CDR3: TGTGCCAGCAGCTACACCACAACAGGGGGGATCTACGAGCAGTACTTC. The chain combines TRBV7-9 with TRBJ2-7; 8 bases line up with TRBD1. The CDR3 is 16 amino acids. The J segment lost 3 bases and the V segment lost 4 bases, leaving 11 bases of the junction unmatched. The germline gives CDR1 SEHNR, CDR2 FQNEAQ (reference sequence).

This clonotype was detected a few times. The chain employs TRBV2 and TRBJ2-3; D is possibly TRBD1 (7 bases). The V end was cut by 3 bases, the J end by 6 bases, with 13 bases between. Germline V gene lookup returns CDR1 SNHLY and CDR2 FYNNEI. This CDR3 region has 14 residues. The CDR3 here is CASSDGRGEDTQYF. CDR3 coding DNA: TGTGCCAGCAGTGATGGCAGGGGGGAGGATACGCAGTATTTT.

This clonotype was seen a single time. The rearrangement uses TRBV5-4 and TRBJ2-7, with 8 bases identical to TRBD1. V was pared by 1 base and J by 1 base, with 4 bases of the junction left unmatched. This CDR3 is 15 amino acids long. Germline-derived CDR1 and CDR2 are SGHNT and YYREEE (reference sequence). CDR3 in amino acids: CASSLSTGESYEQYF. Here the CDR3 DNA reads TGTGCCAGCAGCTTGTCGACAGGGGAGTCCTACGAGCAGTACTTC.

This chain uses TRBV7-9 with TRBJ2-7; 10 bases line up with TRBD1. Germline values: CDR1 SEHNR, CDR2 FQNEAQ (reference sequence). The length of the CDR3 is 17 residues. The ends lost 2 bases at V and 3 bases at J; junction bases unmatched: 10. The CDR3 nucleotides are TGTGCCAGCAGCTTAACATGGACAGGGGGTGACAGCTACGAGCAGTACTTC. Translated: CASSLTWTGGDSYEQYF.

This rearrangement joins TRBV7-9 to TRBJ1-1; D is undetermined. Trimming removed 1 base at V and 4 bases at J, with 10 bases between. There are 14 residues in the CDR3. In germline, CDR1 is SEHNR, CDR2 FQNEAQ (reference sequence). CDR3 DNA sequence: TGTGCCAGCAGCTTAGTCGCGGAGAGCACTGAAGCTTTCTTT. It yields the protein CASSLVAESTEAFF.

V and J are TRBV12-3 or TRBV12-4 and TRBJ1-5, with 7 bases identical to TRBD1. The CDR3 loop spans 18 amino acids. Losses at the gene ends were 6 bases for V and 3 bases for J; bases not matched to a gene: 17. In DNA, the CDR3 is TGTGCCAGCAGATTTCGATCCTACGACAGGGCTAACAATCAGCCCCAGCATTTT. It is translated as CASRFRSYDRANNQPQHF.

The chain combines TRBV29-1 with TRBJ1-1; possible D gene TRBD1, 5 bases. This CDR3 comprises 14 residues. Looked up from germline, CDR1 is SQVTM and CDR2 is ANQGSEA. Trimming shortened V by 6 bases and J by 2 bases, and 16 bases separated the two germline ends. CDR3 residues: CSVLTGTANTEAFF. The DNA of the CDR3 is TGCAGCGTCCTTACCGGGACGGCCAACACTGAAGCTTTCTTT.

Written as DNA, the CDR3 is TGTGCCAGCAGCTTGGAAAGGGAGAAACACTACACTGAAGCTTTCTTT. Encoded protein: CASSLEREKHYTEAFF. The genes are TRBV5-6 and TRBJ1-1; D unresolved. Trimming stripped 0 bases from V and 3 bases from J, with 15 bases between. The CDR3 length is 16 residues. The germline V gene has CDR1 SGHDT and CDR2 YYEEEE.

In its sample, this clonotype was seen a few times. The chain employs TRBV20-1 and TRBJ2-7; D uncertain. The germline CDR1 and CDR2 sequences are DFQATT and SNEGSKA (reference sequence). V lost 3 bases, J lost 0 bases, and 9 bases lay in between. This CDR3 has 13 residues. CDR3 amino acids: CSARPRNSYEQYF. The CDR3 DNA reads TGCAGTGCTAGGCCCAGGAACTCCTACGAGCAGTACTTC.

The CDR3 coding sequence is TGTGCCAGCAACAGACAGGGGCCCTACGAGCAGTACTTC. Translating gives CASNRQGPYEQYF. This chain links TRBV21-1 with TRBJ2-7; the D segment call TRBD1 is taken from the table without a DNA check. TRBV21-1 is designated a pseudogene. This CDR3 region has 13 residues.

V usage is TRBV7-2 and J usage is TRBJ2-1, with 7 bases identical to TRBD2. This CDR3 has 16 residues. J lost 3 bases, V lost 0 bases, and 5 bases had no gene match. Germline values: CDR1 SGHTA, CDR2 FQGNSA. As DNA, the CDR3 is TGTGCCAGCAGCTTAGCGGGGGGGAACCTCTACAATGAGCAGTTCTTC. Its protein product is CASSLAGGNLYNEQFF.

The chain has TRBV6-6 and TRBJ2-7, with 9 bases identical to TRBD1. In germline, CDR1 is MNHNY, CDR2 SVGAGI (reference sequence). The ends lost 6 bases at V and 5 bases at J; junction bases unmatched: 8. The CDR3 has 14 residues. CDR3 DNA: TGTGCCAGCAGGATTACAGGGGGCGGCGACGAGCAGTACTTC. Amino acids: CASRITGGGDEQYF.

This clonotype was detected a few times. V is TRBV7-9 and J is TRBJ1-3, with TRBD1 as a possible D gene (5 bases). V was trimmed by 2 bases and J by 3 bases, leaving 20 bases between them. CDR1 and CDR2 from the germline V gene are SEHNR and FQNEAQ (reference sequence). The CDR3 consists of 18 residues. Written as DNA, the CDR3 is TGTGCCAGCAGCTTACCGGCAGGGTTCAGTTTGGATGGAAACACCATATATTTT. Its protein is CASSLPAGFSLDGNTIYF.

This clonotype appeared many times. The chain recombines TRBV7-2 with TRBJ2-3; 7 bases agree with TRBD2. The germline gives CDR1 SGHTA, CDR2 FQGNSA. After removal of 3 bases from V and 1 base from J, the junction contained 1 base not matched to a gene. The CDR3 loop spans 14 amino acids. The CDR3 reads CASSFLAGTDTQYF. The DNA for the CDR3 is TGTGCCAGCAGCTTCCTAGCGGGCACAGATACGCAGTATTTT.

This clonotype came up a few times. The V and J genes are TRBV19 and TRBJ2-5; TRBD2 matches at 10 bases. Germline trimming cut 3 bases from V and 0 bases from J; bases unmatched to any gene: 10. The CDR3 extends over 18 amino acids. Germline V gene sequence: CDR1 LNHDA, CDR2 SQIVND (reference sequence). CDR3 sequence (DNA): TGTGCCAGTAGTATGTATCTAGCGGGAGAGGGGTACCAAGAGACCCAGTACTTC. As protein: CASSMYLAGEGYQETQYF.

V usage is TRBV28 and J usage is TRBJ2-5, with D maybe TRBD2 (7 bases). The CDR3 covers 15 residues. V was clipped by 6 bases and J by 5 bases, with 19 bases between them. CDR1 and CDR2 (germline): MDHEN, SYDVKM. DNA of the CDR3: TGTGCCAGCAGCCTGGGGGGGGCGGGATGGGAGACCCAGTACTTC. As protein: CASSLGGAGWETQYF.

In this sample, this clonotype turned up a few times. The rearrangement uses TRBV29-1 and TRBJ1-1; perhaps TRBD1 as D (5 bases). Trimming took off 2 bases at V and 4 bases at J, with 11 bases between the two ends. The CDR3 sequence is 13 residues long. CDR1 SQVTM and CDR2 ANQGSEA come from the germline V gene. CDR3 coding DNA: TGCAGCGTTGAAACAGGAGGACGCACTGAAGCTTTCTTT. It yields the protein CSVETGGRTEAFF.

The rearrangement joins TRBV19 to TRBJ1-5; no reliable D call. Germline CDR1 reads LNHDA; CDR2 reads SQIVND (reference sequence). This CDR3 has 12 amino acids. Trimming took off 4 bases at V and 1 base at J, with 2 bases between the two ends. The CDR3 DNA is TGTGCCAGTAGTAACAGCAATCAGCCCCAGCATTTT. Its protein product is CASSNSNQPQHF.

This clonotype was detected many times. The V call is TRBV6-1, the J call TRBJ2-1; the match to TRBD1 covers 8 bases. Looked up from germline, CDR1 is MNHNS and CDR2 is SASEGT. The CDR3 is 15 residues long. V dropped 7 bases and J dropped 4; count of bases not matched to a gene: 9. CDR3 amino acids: CASTPTGVLYNEQFF. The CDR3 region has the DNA TGTGCCAGCACCCCGACAGGGGTTCTTTACAATGAGCAGTTCTTC.